This TCR beta chain was identified in a study of T cells in Graves' hyperthyroidism and ophthalmopathy. Amplified regions were TCR beta CDR3 sequences from RNA transcripts. With the HTBI primer set, the TCR CDR3 went through a first round of RT-PCR. TCRdb independently ran MiXCR on the multiplex PCR reads; one entry per CDR3 protein. Of approximately 480,000 distinct CDR3 sequences listed, under 25% are singletons. Germline loops: CDR1 MGHDK, CDR2 SYGVNS. This CDR3 is built from 14 residues. Germline trimming cut 4 bases from V and 1 base from J; bases unmatched to any gene: 3. Each diagnosis drew on symptoms, thyroxine, TRAb, thyroid ultrasound and orbital computed tomography findings.

This sequence was found in a man aged 18 to 29 with Graves' hyperthyroidism. The sequencing input was blood. V gene TRBV25-1 combines with J gene TRBJ2-5; 7 positions agree with TRBD1. The CDR3 here is CASSAYRGQETQYF. DNA of the CDR3: TGTGCCAGCAGTGCCTACAGGGGCCAAGAGACCCAGTACTTC.